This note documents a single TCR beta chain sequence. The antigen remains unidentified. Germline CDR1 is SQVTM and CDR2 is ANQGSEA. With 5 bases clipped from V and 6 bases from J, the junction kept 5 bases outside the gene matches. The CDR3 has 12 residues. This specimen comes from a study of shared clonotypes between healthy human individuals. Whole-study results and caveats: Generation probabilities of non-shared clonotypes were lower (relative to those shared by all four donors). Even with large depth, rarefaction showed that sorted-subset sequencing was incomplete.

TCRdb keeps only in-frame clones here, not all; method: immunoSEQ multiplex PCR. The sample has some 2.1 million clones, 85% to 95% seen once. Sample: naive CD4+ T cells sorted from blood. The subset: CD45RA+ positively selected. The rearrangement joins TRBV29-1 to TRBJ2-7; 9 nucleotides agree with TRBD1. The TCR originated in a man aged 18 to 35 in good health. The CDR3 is CSVMGQGGEQYF. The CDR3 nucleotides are TGCAGCGTTATGGGACAGGGTGGCGAGCAGTACTTC.